The 9 T cell receptor beta chains in this list originate from one sample, sequenced in a study of blood T cell repertoires in COVID-19. The data were produced by immunoSEQ multiplex PCR, yet TCRdb's version contains in-frame clones alone and is incomplete. Among tens of thousands of clones listed, approximately 75% were seen once. The source material was peripheral blood. The receptors were gathered from a human donor in a cohort sampled during active COVID-19.

The genes are TRBV5-6 and TRBJ2-5; 9 bases match TRBD1. The germline gives CDR1 SGHDT, CDR2 YYEEEE. The CDR3 has 16 residues. Trimming at V came to 3 bases and at J to 0 bases, leaving 6 bases not matched to a gene. Here the CDR3 reads CASSWGDRDHQETQYF. DNA of the CDR3: TGTGCCAGCAGCTGGGGGGACAGGGACCACCAAGAGACCCAGTACTTC.

This clone was detected a few times. J is TRBJ2-7 and V is TRBV14; D possibly corresponds to TRBD1 (6 bases). V was trimmed by 2 bases and J by 4 bases, leaving 15 bases between them. Germline loops: CDR1 SGHDN, CDR2 FVKESK. There are 15 residues in the CDR3. The CDR3 loop reads CASSQPGQGLYEQYF. CDR3 nucleotide sequence: TGTGCCAGCAGCCAACCTGGGCAGGGGTTGTACGAGCAGTACTTC.

This clone turned up a few times. V usage is TRBV3-1 (or the pseudogene TRBV3-2) and J usage is TRBJ1-6; TRBD1 matches at 10 bases. Trimming at V came to 5 bases and at J to 0 bases, leaving 1 base not matched to a gene. This CDR3 region has 16 residues. The germline V gene encodes CDR1 LGHDT and CDR2 YNNKEL (reference sequence). The CDR3 bases are TGTGCCAGCAGCAGGACAGGGGGCTCCTATAATTCACCCCTCCACTTT. It specifies CASSRTGGSYNSPLHF.

The chain employs TRBV6-2 or TRBV6-3 and TRBJ1-4, with 9 bases fitting TRBD1. With 2 bases clipped from V and 0 bases from J, the junction kept 4 bases outside the gene matches. Germline V gene lookup returns CDR1 MNHEY and CDR2 SVGEGT. This CDR3 has 17 residues. CDR3 in amino acids: CASSYEDRGATNEKLFF. Written as DNA, the CDR3 is TGTGCCAGCAGTTACGAGGACAGGGGAGCAACTAATGAAAAACTGTTTTTT.

This clone appeared once. The chain uses TRBV5-6 and TRBJ1-1; D remains ambiguous. The ends were cut back, 6 bases at V and 4 bases at J, with 7 bases in the middle. The CDR3 is 11 amino acids. Germline V gene lookup returns CDR1 SGHDT and CDR2 YYEEEE. The CDR3 is CASTRGTEAFF. For the CDR3, the DNA is TGTGCCAGCACCCGAGGCACTGAAGCTTTCTTT.

Only a few counts were recorded for this clone. This chain links TRBV5-6 with TRBJ1-2; tentative D call: TRBD1 (5 bases). The V end lost 1 base, the J end lost 7 bases, and 11 bases lay between the germline ends. Per germline, CDR1 SGHDT and CDR2 YYEEEE. There are 13 residues in the CDR3. CDR3 coding DNA: TGTGCCAGCAGCTTGCAGGGTAGGTCTGGCTACACCTTC. This codes for CASSLQGRSGYTF.

The chain carries TRBV5-1 and TRBJ1-3; D is unclear. Trimming cost V 0 bases and J 0 bases, with 10 bases left between them. Per the germline V gene, CDR1 is SGHRS and CDR2 is YFSETQ. The CDR3 totals 16 residues. CDR3: CASSLEQWVSGNTIYF. CDR3 DNA: TGCGCCAGCAGCTTGGAACAGTGGGTCTCTGGAAACACCATATATTTT.

The chain is built from TRBV28 and TRBJ1-5; the D gene is possibly TRBD1 (6 bases). Germline CDR1 reads MDHEN; CDR2 reads SYDVKM. The CDR3 contains 14 residues. Between the trimmed V and J ends, which lost 5 bases and 4 bases, there was a span of 12 bases. CDR3 sequence: CASSRDTANQPQHF. In DNA, the CDR3 is TGTGCCAGCAGTAGGGACACCGCGAATCAGCCCCAGCATTTT.

The genes are TRBV19 and TRBJ2-7; D is perhaps TRBD2 (6 bases). CDR1 LNHDA and CDR2 SQIVND come from the germline V gene (reference sequence). The CDR3 is made up of 15 amino acids. The V gene lost 5 bases and the J gene lost 3 bases, with 17 bases spanning the gap. In DNA form, the CDR3 reads TGTGCCAGTAGTGTATTCCCGGGACTGGACTACGAGCAGTACTTC. This sequence encodes CASSVFPGLDYEQYF.